This T cell receptor (beta chain) comes out of a study of blood T cell repertoires in COVID-19 (dated by TCRdb to between 2020 and 2021). About the investigation overall: The collaborator samples originated in the United States, Italy and Spain and spanned the acute and convalescent phases of COVID-19. The material from the prospective study consisted of cDNA or gDNA derived from T cells, B-cell-depleted T cells, or PBMCs. Deeply sampled blood TCRbeta repertoires from subjects exposed to, actively infected with, or recovered from COVID-19 were included in the dataset. A freely available public database, intended as a resource for researchers studying the immune response to SARS-CoV-2, is where the repertoires were released. Samples came from the ongoing ImmuneRACE study (first 160 participants) plus 1,254 subjects from 6 global collaborators. The sample metadata nearly always contained a de-identified subject ID, COVID-19 status, age in years and sex. HLA class I and class II types, where available, came from metadata supplied by the sample provider rather than from assay-based typing. General study outcomes and caveats: How much clinical and demographic metadata was included differed by source and by participant, and the metadata was provided uncurated.

The germline V gene (reference sequence) provides CDR1 SEHNR and CDR2 FQNEAQ. V sheds 3 bases and J sheds 7 bases, leaving 13 bases between their ends. The CDR3 goes from the cysteine to the phenylalanine over 13 residues. Of all the DNA, just the CDR3 is kept, 39 bases in frame from base 1. For this clone: No antigen is known for it. One base away there is no much larger clone; base qualities are not given.

TCRbeta CDR3 regions were amplified from genomic DNA using the immunoSEQ Assay, a bias-controlled multiplex PCR. Per the authors' processing: The number of nucleated cells in each sample was estimated from the amplification of reference gene primers within the assay. To quantify the absolute abundance of each unique TCRbeta CDR3 rearrangement, sequence reads were collapsed and filtered. For each sample, productive Simpson clonality was calculated by taking the square root of Simpson's diversity index across productive rearrangements. The table comes from immuneACCESS by way of TCRdb, which keeps in-frame sequences with V and J called. Part of the clones is missing from these tables; in studies checked, under half for an unresolved V gene and the rest for unknown reasons. The DNA was the basis for D and trimming; V, J and clone size are from that table. This sample gives tens of thousands of clones in total; 76% of them show up just once. In total, the top ten clones hold under 15% of the sample.

In Seattle, one collaborating source enrolled patients while the infection was active and tracked those patients longitudinally over the course of disease. Collaborating institutions collected whole blood in K2EDTA tubes following their own protocols. Collaborator samples were shipped for TCRbeta analysis as frozen whole blood, isolated PBMCs, or DNA extracted from either sample type. In this chain, TRBV7-9 is recombined with TRBJ2-7; TRBD2 might be the D gene, on 5 matching bases. The sequenced sample was peripheral blood. This TCR came from a man in his sixties with COVID-19, enrolled during active disease. The nucleotide sequence reads TGTGCCAGCAGCTTCGGCGGGCCAAGGGAGCAGTACTTC. The encoded protein is CASSFGGPREQYF.